What follows are 17 T cell receptor beta chains derived from one specimen sequenced in a study of blood T cell repertoires in COVID-19. Clones were sequenced by immunoSEQ multiplex PCR, and TCRdb holds only the in-frame ones, with some missing. This sample has some 120,000 clones; roughly 85% occur once, and the top ten carry approximately 1.5%. Material: peripheral blood. Receptors were obtained from a man aged 35 to 55 with acute or convalescent COVID-19.

CDR3 residues: CASSRPTSGTGEQFF. In DNA, the CDR3 is TGTGCCAGCAGCCGGCCGACTAGCGGAACGGGTGAGCAGTTCTTC. V gene TRBV5-4 combines with J gene TRBJ2-1, with 9 positions matching TRBD2. The CDR3 has 15 amino acids. Trimming removed 4 bases from V and 9 bases from J; junction bases left unmatched: 11. In germline, CDR1 is SGHNT, CDR2 YYREEE (reference sequence).

Only one count was recorded for this clone. The CDR3 reads CASSPFSTPGFYGYTF. CDR3 bases: TGTGCCAGCAGCCCCTTCTCTACCCCAGGGTTCTATGGCTACACCTTC. The V call is TRBV11-1, the J call TRBJ1-2; a weak D match, TRBD1 (5 bases). Trimming shortened V by 5 bases and J by 4 bases, and 20 bases separated the two germline ends. The CDR3 consists of 16 residues. CDR1 and CDR2 (germline): SGHAT, FQDESV (reference sequence).

J is TRBJ1-5 and V is TRBV7-8; no reliable D call. Between the trimmed V and J ends, which lost 5 bases and 6 bases, there was a span of 11 bases. CDR1 is SGHVS, CDR2 FQNEAQ, per germline. The CDR3 is 13 residues long. The CDR3 DNA sequence: TGTGCCAGCAGCCCAAATAGAGGTCAGCCCCAGCATTTT. This codes for CASSPNRGQPQHF.

The chain couples TRBV6-5 to TRBJ2-7; 7 nucleotides line up with TRBD1. There are 15 residues in the CDR3. With 7 bases clipped from V and 2 bases from J, the junction kept 11 bases outside the gene matches. Germline CDR1 MNHEY, CDR2 SVGAGI. The CDR3 spells CASTQGTASPYEQYF. The CDR3 DNA reads as TGTGCCAGCACCCAGGGGACAGCTTCCCCCTACGAGCAGTACTTC.

This sequence joins TRBV6-4 and TRBJ2-1; 12 bases are shared with TRBD2. Trimming at V came to 4 bases and at J to 4 bases, leaving 14 bases not matched to a gene. The CDR3 covers 19 residues. The germline V gene has CDR1 MRHNA and CDR2 SNTAGT. The DNA of the CDR3 is TGTGCCAGCAGTGTTTCGGGGGCTAGCGGGAGGGCCCTTTACAATGAGCAGTTCTTC. Its translation is CASSVSGASGRALYNEQFF.

The rearrangement uses TRBV7-2 and TRBJ2-7, with a tentative D call TRBD1 (5 bases). From germline, CDR1 is SGHTA and CDR2 FQGNSA. The CDR3 length is 15 residues. V shed 0 bases and J shed 1 base, with 10 bases lying between them. CDR3 sequence reads: CASSLALGPSYEQYF. As DNA, the CDR3 is TGTGCCAGCAGCTTAGCACTGGGGCCGTCCTACGAGCAGTACTTC.

This clone has a single count. This chain uses TRBV6-5 with TRBJ2-7; D is possibly TRBD1 (6 bases). The germline CDR1 and CDR2 sequences are MNHEY and SVGAGI. V lost 4 bases and J 0 bases, leaving 10 bases between the germline ends. The CDR3 runs to 14 residues. This chain's CDR3 is CASSSDRSSYEQYF. The CDR3 nucleotides are TGTGCCAGCAGTTCTGACAGGAGCTCCTACGAGCAGTACTTC.

This clone was seen once. The chain is built from TRBV9 and TRBJ2-3; the D is unclear. Between the trimmed V and J ends, which lost 5 bases and 2 bases, there was a span of 9 bases. Per germline, CDR1 SGDLS and CDR2 YYNGEE. This CDR3 comprises 13 residues. DNA for the CDR3: TGTGCCAGCAGGAAACACCCCACAGATACGCAGTATTTT. Translation: CASRKHPTDTQYF.

This clone appeared a single time. J is TRBJ2-2 and V is TRBV7-3, with 7 bases that match TRBD2. The CDR3 extends over 15 amino acids. The germline V gene encodes CDR1 SGHTA and CDR2 FQGTGA. V shed 5 bases and J 7 bases; nucleotides not matched to a gene: 10. The CDR3 region is CASSPPGTTYGELFF. The CDR3 DNA follows: TGTGCCAGCAGCCCACCCGGGACTACCTACGGGGAGCTGTTTTTT.

V and J are TRBV7-8 and TRBJ2-7; D call uncertain. CDR3 length: 14 residues. Germline V gene lookup returns CDR1 SGHVS and CDR2 FQNEAQ. Deletions cut 6 bases from V and 2 bases from J, with 14 bases between. The CDR3 is CASRSAFTTYEQYF. CDR3 DNA sequence: TGTGCCAGCAGATCGGCCTTTACTACCTACGAGCAGTACTTC.

This chain joins TRBV7-2 and TRBJ1-2, with 9 bases identical to TRBD1. V lost 5 bases, J lost 6 bases, and 13 bases stayed unmatched. The CDR3 extends over 16 amino acids. CDR1 and CDR2 (germline): SGHTA, FQGNSA. CDR3 in DNA: TGTGCCAGCAGCAAAGGGGGGACAGGGAGGGAGGATGGCTACACCTTC. Amino acid sequence: CASSKGGTGREDGYTF.

The chain uses TRBV5-5 and TRBJ2-7, with TRBD2 matching 10 bases. The CDR3 has 15 amino acids. J was trimmed by 4 bases and V by 1 base; bases with no gene match: 5. The V gene's germline CDR1 is SGHKS and CDR2 YYEKEE (reference sequence). CDR3 in amino acids: CASSLPLAGVYEQYF. The CDR3 DNA follows: TGTGCCAGCAGCTTGCCGCTAGCGGGAGTATACGAGCAGTACTTC.

This chain joins TRBV9 and TRBJ1-2; 10 bases are shared with TRBD1. Germline trimming cut 3 bases from V and 5 bases from J; bases unmatched to any gene: 7. The CDR3 runs to 15 residues. Germline V gene sequence: CDR1 SGDLS, CDR2 YYNGEE. As DNA, the CDR3 is TGTGCCAGCAGCGGAGGGACAGGGGACCCTTATGGCTACACCTTC. As protein: CASSGGTGDPYGYTF.

The chain carries TRBV2 and TRBJ1-2, with D perhaps matching TRBD1 (6 bases). Germline CDR1 SNHLY, CDR2 FYNNEI. Trimming took off 8 bases at V and 0 bases at J, with 7 bases between the two ends. This CDR3 comprises 12 residues. The CDR3 here is CASGQTNYGYTF. DNA of the CDR3: TGTGCCAGCGGACAGACTAACTATGGCTACACCTTC.

The gene calls are TRBV6-5 and TRBJ2-1, with D possibly matching TRBD2 (5 bases). Germline CDR1 MNHEY, CDR2 SVGAGI. The CDR3 has 11 residues. V was cut by 5 bases and J by 9 bases, with 8 bases left in between. CDR3 coding DNA: TGTGCCAGCAGTCCCCGGGGTGAGCAGTTCTTC. Residues: CASSPRGEQFF.

This chain joins TRBV9 and TRBJ1-6; the D gene is possibly TRBD1 (5 bases). With 7 bases removed from V and 10 bases from J, the gap between germline ends came to 18 bases. This CDR3 region has 14 residues. Germline V gene sequence: CDR1 SGDLS, CDR2 YYNGEE. CDR3 sequence (DNA): TGTGCCAGCGGCGAAGGGACTATAGGGTCACCCCTCCACTTT. Protein product: CASGEGTIGSPLHF.

The chain employs TRBV19 and TRBJ2-3; 13 bases are shared with TRBD2. With 10 bases clipped from V and 4 bases from J, the junction kept 8 bases outside the gene matches. Per the germline V gene, CDR1 is LNHDA and CDR2 is SQIVND (reference sequence). This CDR3 region has 15 residues. The CDR3 nucleotides are TGTGCCACCCGGCGGACTAGCGGGAGAGCAGATACGCAGTATTTT. Its protein product is CATRRTSGRADTQYF.